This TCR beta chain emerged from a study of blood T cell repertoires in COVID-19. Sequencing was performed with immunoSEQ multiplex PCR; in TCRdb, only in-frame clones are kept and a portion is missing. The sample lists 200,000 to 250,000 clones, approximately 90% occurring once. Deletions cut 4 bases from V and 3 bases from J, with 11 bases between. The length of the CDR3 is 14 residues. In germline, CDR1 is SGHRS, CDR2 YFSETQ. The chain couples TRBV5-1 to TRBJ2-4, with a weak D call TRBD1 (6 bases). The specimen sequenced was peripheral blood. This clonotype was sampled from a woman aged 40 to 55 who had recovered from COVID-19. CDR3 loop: CASSTGSSKNIQYF. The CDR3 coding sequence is TGCGCCAGCAGCACAGGGTCGAGCAAAAACATTCAGTACTTC.